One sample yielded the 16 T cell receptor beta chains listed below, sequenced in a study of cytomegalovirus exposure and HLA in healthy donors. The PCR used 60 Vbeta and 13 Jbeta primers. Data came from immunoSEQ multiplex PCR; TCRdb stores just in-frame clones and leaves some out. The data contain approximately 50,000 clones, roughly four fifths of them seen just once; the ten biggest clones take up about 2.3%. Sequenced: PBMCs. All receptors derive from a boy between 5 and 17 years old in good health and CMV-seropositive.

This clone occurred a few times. CDR3 DNA sequence: TGTGCCAGCAGTTACTCTGTGAACAGTAATGAAAAACTGTTTTTT. Translation gives CASSYSVNSNEKLFF. This chain connects TRBV6-5 to TRBJ1-4; unclear D gene. V was pared by 0 bases and J by 4 bases, with 9 bases between. CDR1 MNHEY and CDR2 SVGAGI come from the germline V gene. The CDR3 has 15 residues.

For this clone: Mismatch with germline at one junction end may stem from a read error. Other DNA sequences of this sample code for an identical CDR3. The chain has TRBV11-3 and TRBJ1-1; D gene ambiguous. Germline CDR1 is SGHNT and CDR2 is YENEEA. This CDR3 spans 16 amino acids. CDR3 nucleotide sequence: TGTGCCAGCAGCTCCGGGTGGCCAGACGTGAATACTGAAGCTTTCTTT. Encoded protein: CASSSGWPDVNTEAFF.

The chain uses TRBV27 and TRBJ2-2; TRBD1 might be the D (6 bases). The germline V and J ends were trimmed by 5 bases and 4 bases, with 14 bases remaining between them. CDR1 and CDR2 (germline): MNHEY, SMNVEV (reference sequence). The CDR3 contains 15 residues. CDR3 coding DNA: TGTGCCAGCAGTGACCCCGGGACAACCACCGGGGAGCTGTTTTTT. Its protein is CASSDPGTTTGELFF.

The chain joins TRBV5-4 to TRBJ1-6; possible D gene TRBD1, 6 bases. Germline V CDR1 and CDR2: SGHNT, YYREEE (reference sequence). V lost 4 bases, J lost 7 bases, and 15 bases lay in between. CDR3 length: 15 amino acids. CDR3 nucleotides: TGTGCCAGCAGCCGAGAGAACAGGGAGAATTCACCCCTCCACTTT. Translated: CASSRENRENSPLHF.

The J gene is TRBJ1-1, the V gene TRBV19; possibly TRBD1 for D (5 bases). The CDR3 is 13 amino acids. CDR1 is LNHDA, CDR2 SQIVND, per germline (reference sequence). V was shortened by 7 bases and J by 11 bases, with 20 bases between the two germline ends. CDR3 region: CASTRDFNKKAFF. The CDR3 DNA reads TGTGCCAGTACCCGGGACTTTAATAAGAAGGCTTTCTTT.

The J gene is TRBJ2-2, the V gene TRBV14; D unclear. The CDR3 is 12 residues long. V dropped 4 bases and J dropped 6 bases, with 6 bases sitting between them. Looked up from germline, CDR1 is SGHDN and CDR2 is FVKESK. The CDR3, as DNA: TGTGCCAGCAGCCTACGGTCCGGGGAGCTGTTTTTT. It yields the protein CASSLRSGELFF.

The CDR3 loop reads CASSYLPSGEGIQYF. In DNA, the CDR3 is TGTGCCAGCAGTTACTTACCTAGCGGGGAGGGCATTCAGTACTTC. J is TRBJ2-4 and V is TRBV6-5; 9 positions match TRBD2. The germline V gene has CDR1 MNHEY and CDR2 SVGAGI. The CDR3 has 15 residues. V was pared by 1 base and J by 9 bases, with 7 bases of the junction left unmatched.

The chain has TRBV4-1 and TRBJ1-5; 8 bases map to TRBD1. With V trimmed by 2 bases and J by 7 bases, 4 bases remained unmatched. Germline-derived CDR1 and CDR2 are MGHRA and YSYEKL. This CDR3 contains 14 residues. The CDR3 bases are TGCGCCAGCAGCCAAATGACAGGGGTACAGCCCCAGCATTTT. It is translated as CASSQMTGVQPQHF.

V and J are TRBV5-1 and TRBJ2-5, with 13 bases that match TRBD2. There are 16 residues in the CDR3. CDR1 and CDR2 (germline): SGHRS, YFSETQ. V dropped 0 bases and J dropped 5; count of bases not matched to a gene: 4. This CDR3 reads CASSLVGTSGAETQYF. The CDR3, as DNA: TGCGCCAGCAGCTTGGTCGGGACTAGCGGGGCGGAGACCCAGTACTTC. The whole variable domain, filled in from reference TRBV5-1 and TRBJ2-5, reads KAGVTQTPRYLIKTRGQQVTLSCSPISGHRSVSWYQQTPGQGLQFLFEYFSETQRNKGNFPGRFSGRQFSNSRSEMNVSTLELGDSALYLCASSLVGTSGAETQYFGPGTRLLVL.

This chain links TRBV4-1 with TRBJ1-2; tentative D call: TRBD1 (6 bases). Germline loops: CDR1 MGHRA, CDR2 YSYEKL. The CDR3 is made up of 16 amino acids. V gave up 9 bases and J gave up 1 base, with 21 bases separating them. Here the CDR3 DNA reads TGCGCCAGTCGAAGATCGGGGGGCGGTTATAACTATGGCTACACCTTC. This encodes CASRRSGGGYNYGYTF.

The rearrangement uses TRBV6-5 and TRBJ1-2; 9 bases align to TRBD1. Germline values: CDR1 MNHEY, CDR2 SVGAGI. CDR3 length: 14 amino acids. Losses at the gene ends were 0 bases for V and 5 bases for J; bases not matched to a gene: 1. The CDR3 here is CASSYSGQGYGYTF. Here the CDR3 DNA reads TGTGCCAGCAGTTACTCGGGACAGGGATATGGCTACACCTTC.

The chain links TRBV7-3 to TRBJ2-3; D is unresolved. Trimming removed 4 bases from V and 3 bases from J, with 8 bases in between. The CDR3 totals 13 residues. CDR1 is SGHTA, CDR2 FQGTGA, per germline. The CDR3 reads CASSSTGTDTQYF. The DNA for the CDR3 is TGTGCCAGCAGCTCCACCGGGACAGATACGCAGTATTTT.

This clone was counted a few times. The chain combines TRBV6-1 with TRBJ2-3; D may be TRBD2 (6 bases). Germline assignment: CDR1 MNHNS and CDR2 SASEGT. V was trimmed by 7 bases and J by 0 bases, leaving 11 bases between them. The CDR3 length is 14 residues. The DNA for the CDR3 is TGTGCCAGCACTCCCCTAGCGAGCACAGATACGCAGTATTTT. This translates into CASTPLASTDTQYF.

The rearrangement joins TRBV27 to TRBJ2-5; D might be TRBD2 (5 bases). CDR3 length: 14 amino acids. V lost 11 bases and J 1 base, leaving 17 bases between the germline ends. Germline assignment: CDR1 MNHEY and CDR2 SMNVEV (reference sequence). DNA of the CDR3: TGTGCCCGAAGAGACACAGCGGTCCAAGAGACCCAGTACTTC. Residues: CARRDTAVQETQYF.

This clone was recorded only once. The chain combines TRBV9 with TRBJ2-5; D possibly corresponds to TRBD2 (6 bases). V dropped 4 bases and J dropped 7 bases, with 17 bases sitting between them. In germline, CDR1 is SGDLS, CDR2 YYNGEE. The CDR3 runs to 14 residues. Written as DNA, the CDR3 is TGTGCCAGCAGCCCTCACGGGCAGGGAGGGACCCAGTACTTC. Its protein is CASSPHGQGGTQYF.

The CDR3 here is CASSFGWRKRETQYF. The DNA of the CDR3 is TGTGCCAGCAGCTTTGGATGGAGGAAACGGGAGACCCAGTACTTC. The V gene is TRBV11-1, the J gene TRBJ2-5, with D perhaps TRBD2 (5 bases). Germline lookup yields CDR1 SGHAT and CDR2 FQDESV (reference sequence). V was pared by 3 bases and J by 5 bases, with 16 bases between. The CDR3 is 15 amino acids.